This T cell receptor beta chain was sequenced for a study of graft-versus-host responses after intestinal transplantation. Study at large: All of the recipients had induction that used anti-thymocyte globulin, then tacrolimus and steroids for around three years.

Study conclusions and caveats: GvH clones were identified in recipient marrow, with some first appearing in ileum or blood.

Clones were sequenced by immunoSEQ multiplex PCR, and TCRdb holds only the in-frame ones, with some missing. The sample holds over 65,000 clones, about nine tenths seen once. Remarks on this clone: The antigen remains undetermined.

The CDR3 extends over 18 amino acids. Germline loops: CDR1 SGHTA, CDR2 FQGNSA. The trim removed 5 bases at V and 0 bases at J, leaving 14 bases unmatched. The source material was unstimulated CD4+ T cells sorted from spleen or lymph node cells, sampled before intestinal transplant. The receptor was isolated from a human donor who received an intestinal transplant. The chain employs TRBV7-2 and TRBJ1-1; 8 bases line up with TRBD1. The CDR3 DNA reads TGTGCCAGCAGCCCCAGCAGGACAGGGATGCTCTTGAACACTGAAGCTTTCTTT. Residues: CASSPSRTGMLLNTEAFF.